The 31 T cell receptor beta chains below all came from one sample that was sequenced in a study of identical twins (dated by TCRdb to the mid-2010s). The method behind the library was 5' RACE. TCRdb shows the sequencer as Illumina HiSeq 2000. TCRdb ran its own pipeline on the public reads, namely fastp trimming at Q25 and MiXCR clone calling, and kept in-frame beta chains. CDR3 protein sequences are deduplicated, and each keeps its most common genes and DNA. This sample has more than 400,000 distinct CDR3 sequences in its table, and roughly 15% of those were observed once. The ten largest clones add up to 0.44% of the sample. The same data also contributed to another study, on yellow fever vaccine responses in identical twins.

Sequencing was carried out using CD4+ T cells sorted from blood. These receptors all come from a woman under 30 in good health.

Points on this clonotype: Its ends do not fully match the called genes, so a read error is possible. The genes are TRBV20-1 and TRBJ2-1; possibly TRBD2 for D (5 bases). The CDR3 length is 14 residues. CDR1 is DFQATT and CDR2 is SNEGSKA in the germline V gene (reference sequence). The CDR3: CSANPLGVYNEQLF. CDR3 bases: TGCAGTGCTAATCCACTAGGTGTCTACAATGAGCAGCTCTTC.

This chain connects TRBV3-1 to TRBJ1-1, with 9 bases fitting TRBD1. CDR3 length equals 14 residues. Germline values: CDR1 LGHDT, CDR2 YNNKEL (reference sequence). After removal of 7 bases from V and 2 bases from J, the junction contained 5 bases not matched to a gene. CDR3 protein: CASTKGQGNTEAFF. CDR3 coding DNA: TGTGCCAGCACAAAGGGACAGGGAAACACTGAAGCTTTCTTT. Filled out from reference TRBV3-1 and TRBJ1-1, the complete variable domain reads DTAVSQTPKYLVTQMGNDKSIKCEQNLGHDTMYWYKQDSKKFLKIMFSYNNKELIINETVPNRFSPKSPDKAHLNLHINSLELGDSAVYFCASTKGQGNTEAFFGQGTRLTVV.

This clonotype was detected many times. The chain has TRBV20-1 and TRBJ2-3; TRBD2 matches at 8 bases. V lost 3 bases to trimming and J lost 4 bases; unmatched junction nucleotides: 3. The CDR3 consists of 13 residues. Germline V lookup: CDR1 DFQATT, CDR2 SNEGSKA (reference sequence). In nucleotides, the CDR3 is TGCAGTGCTAGCGGGGGGGCCGCAGATACGCAGTATTTT. It specifies CSASGGAADTQYF.

CDR3 in amino acids: CASSLGTLGEQYV. DNA of the CDR3: TGTGCCAGCAGCCTGGGGACTTTGGGGGAGCAGTACGTC. The chain recombines TRBV3-1 with TRBJ2-7, with a possible D match to TRBD2 (6 bases). V dropped 4 bases and J dropped 7 bases, with 14 bases sitting between them. The CDR3 runs to 13 residues. CDR1 is LGHDT and CDR2 is YNNKEL in the germline V gene (reference sequence).

This chain links TRBV7-3 with TRBJ2-1, with D tentatively TRBD1 (6 bases). Germline values: CDR1 SGHTA, CDR2 FQGTGA. The CDR3 covers 15 residues. Trimming shortened V by 2 bases and J by 4 bases, and 12 bases separated the two germline ends. DNA for the CDR3: TGTGCCAGCAGCTTAGAAGGACAGACTTACAATGAGCAGTTCTTC. Translated: CASSLEGQTYNEQFF.

V gene TRBV20-1 combines with J gene TRBJ1-2; D is perhaps TRBD1 (5 bases). Germline values: CDR1 DFQATT, CDR2 SNEGSKA (reference sequence). The CDR3 extends over 15 amino acids. V gave up 3 bases and J gave up 3 bases, with 17 bases separating them. CDR3 nucleotide sequence: TGCAGTGCTAGTCCGGGGATCAGGGTTGACTATGGCTACACCTTC. Its protein is CSASPGIRVDYGYTF.

V is TRBV12-3 or TRBV12-4 and J is TRBJ1-1, with D hard to call. V was pared by 3 bases and J by 4 bases, with 12 bases between. The CDR3 extends over 14 amino acids. Written as DNA, the CDR3 is TGTGCCAGCAGTTTTTCCTGGGGAGTCACTGAAGCTTTCTTT. Its protein product is CASSFSWGVTEAFF.

This clonotype was seen a few times. The V and J genes are TRBV12-3 or TRBV12-4 and TRBJ2-7; D perhaps matches TRBD1 (6 bases). The CDR3 has 15 residues. The germline V and J ends were trimmed by 5 bases and 4 bases, with 18 bases remaining between them. For the CDR3, the DNA is TGTGCCAGCAGTCTTCACGACAGGCCCCCTTACGAGCAGTACTTC. Translation: CASSLHDRPPYEQYF.

In this sample, this clonotype turned up a few times. V usage is TRBV5-1 and J usage is TRBJ2-1; the D gene is possibly TRBD2 (6 bases). V gave up 0 bases and J gave up 4 bases, with 14 bases separating them. The CDR3 length is 16 residues. CDR1 and CDR2 (germline): SGHRS, YFSETQ. The CDR3: CASSLGFRDSYNEQFF. In DNA form, the CDR3 reads TGCGCCAGCAGCTTGGGTTTTCGGGACTCATACAATGAGCAGTTCTTC.

The chain employs TRBV20-1 and TRBJ1-5; perhaps TRBD1 as D (5 bases). This CDR3 contains 14 residues. Germline loops: CDR1 DFQATT, CDR2 SNEGSKA (reference sequence). Trimming left V 3 bases short and J 4 bases short, with 13 bases between. The CDR3: CSASGGPQNQPQHF. The CDR3 DNA reads TGCAGTGCTAGTGGGGGACCCCAAAATCAGCCCCAGCATTTT.

This clonotype was seen a handful of times. The chain has TRBV5-1 and TRBJ1-1; D is uncertain. Per the germline V gene, CDR1 is SGHRS and CDR2 is YFSETQ. The CDR3 length is 11 residues. The germline V and J ends were trimmed by 0 bases and 8 bases, with 5 bases remaining between them. The CDR3: CASSLVGEAFF. DNA of the CDR3: TGCGCCAGCAGCTTGGTCGGAGAAGCTTTCTTT.

In its sample, this clonotype was seen a few times. The chain couples TRBV24-1 to TRBJ2-3, with 12 bases identical to TRBD2. J lost 6 bases, V lost 4 bases, and 7 bases had no gene match. This CDR3 region has 16 residues. Per germline, CDR1 KGHDR and CDR2 SFDVKD. The CDR3 nucleotides read TGTGCCACCAGTGAGCTCGGACTAGCGGGACCGGATACGCAGTATTTT. Protein sequence: CATSELGLAGPDTQYF.

This clonotype was detected many times. The chain recombines TRBV29-1 with TRBJ2-7, with TRBD2 identical over 13 bases. Germline assignment: CDR1 SQVTM and CDR2 ANQGSEA. This CDR3 has 13 residues. With V trimmed by 5 bases and J by 4 bases, 2 bases remained unmatched. The CDR3 loop reads CSVRTSGGYEQYF. CDR3 nucleotides: TGCAGCGTTCGGACTAGCGGGGGTTACGAGCAGTACTTC.

The chain employs TRBV7-6 and TRBJ2-5; 9 bases line up with TRBD2. The CDR3 runs to 16 residues. Germline CDR1 SGHVS, CDR2 FNYEAQ. V shed 1 base, J shed 0 bases, and the junction held 3 bases outside the gene matches. The CDR3 protein is CASSLGSSGNQETQYF. DNA of the CDR3: TGTGCCAGCAGCTTAGGGTCTAGCGGGAACCAAGAGACCCAGTACTTC.

Only a few counts were recorded for this clonotype. The rearrangement uses TRBV28 and TRBJ2-3; TRBD2 matches 9 bases. Germline CDR1 is MDHEN and CDR2 is SYDVKM. CDR3 length: 14 amino acids. Trimming took 6 bases from V and 3 from J; bases not matched to a gene: 4. The CDR3 loop is CASRSGGKTDTQYF. CDR3 nucleotides: TGTGCCAGCAGGAGCGGGGGGAAGACAGATACGCAGTATTTT.

This chain joins TRBV14 and TRBJ2-1; 9 bases map to TRBD2. The junction had 9 bases not matched to a gene; V was cut back by 4 bases and J by 8 bases. This CDR3 spans 15 amino acids. Germline V lookup: CDR1 SGHDN, CDR2 FVKESK. The CDR3 DNA follows: TGTGCCAGCAGCCGATCCGGGACTAGCTGGGATGAGCAGTTCTTC. It encodes CASSRSGTSWDEQFF.

This CDR3 is CASRRQIQETQYF. CDR3 nucleotides: TGTGCCAGCAGAAGACAGATCCAAGAGACCCAGTACTTC. V is TRBV2 and J is TRBJ2-5; perhaps TRBD1 as D (5 bases). V was pared by 6 bases and J by 1 base, with 9 bases between. Germline lookup yields CDR1 SNHLY and CDR2 FYNNEI. CDR3 length: 13 residues.

This clonotype was found a few times. The CDR3 bases are TGCGCCAGTCAGGAGCGGGAGGCAGATACGCAGTATTTT. This sequence encodes CASQEREADTQYF. This chain connects TRBV5-1 to TRBJ2-3; TRBD2 matches at 9 bases. CDR3 length equals 13 residues. The trim removed 8 bases at V and 4 bases at J, leaving 5 bases unmatched. Germline loops: CDR1 SGHRS, CDR2 YFSETQ.

This chain joins TRBV24-1 and TRBJ2-5; 7 nucleotides match TRBD1. V dropped 6 bases and J dropped 2; count of bases not matched to a gene: 5. This CDR3 has 14 residues. Germline V gene lookup returns CDR1 KGHDR and CDR2 SFDVKD. The CDR3: CATSKGQVQETQYF. DNA of the CDR3: TGTGCCACCAGTAAAGGACAGGTACAAGAGACCCAGTACTTC.

This clonotype was observed a handful of times. The CDR3 coding sequence is TGCGCCAGCAGCTTGCAGGCGGTGAACACTGAAGCTTTCTTT. Translation: CASSLQAVNTEAFF. The chain has TRBV5-1 and TRBJ1-1; D remains ambiguous. Between the trimmed V and J ends, which lost 1 base and 0 bases, there was a span of 7 bases. The CDR3 has 14 residues. The germline V gene encodes CDR1 SGHRS and CDR2 YFSETQ.

The rearrangement links TRBV25-1 to TRBJ1-5; 7 nucleotides agree with TRBD1. With V trimmed by 10 bases and J by 0 bases, 6 bases remained unmatched. The CDR3 runs to 14 residues. The germline gives CDR1 MGHDK, CDR2 SYGVNS. This chain's CDR3 is CATGDSYSNQPQHF. The CDR3 nucleotides are TGTGCCACTGGGGACAGTTATAGCAATCAGCCCCAGCATTTT. Using reference TRBV25-1 and TRBJ1-5 for the parts outside the CDR3, the full variable domain is EADIYQTPRYLVIGTGKKITLECSQTMGHDKMYWYQQDPGMELHLIHYSYGVNSTEKGDLSSESTVSRIRTEHFPLTLESARPSHTSQYLCATGDSYSNQPQHFGDGTRLSIL.

This clonotype was seen a single time. The chain employs TRBV15 and TRBJ2-2, with 7 bases lining up with TRBD1. Germline V gives CDR1 LNHNV, CDR2 YYDKDF (reference sequence). After removal of 4 bases from V and 6 bases from J, the junction contained 8 bases not matched to a gene. The CDR3 has 15 residues. CDR3 nucleotides: TGTGCCACCAGCACCTACTTGACAGGGTCCGGGGAGCTGTTTTTT. Amino acids: CATSTYLTGSGELFF.

This clonotype came up many times. The chain has TRBV5-1 and TRBJ2-5; no clear D. The CDR3 extends over 14 amino acids. In germline, CDR1 is SGHRS, CDR2 YFSETQ. With 0 bases removed from V and 5 bases from J, the gap between germline ends came to 11 bases. The CDR3 DNA sequence: TGCGCCAGCAGCTTGGACCAGGTGGGGGAGACCCAGTACTTC. Translating it yields CASSLDQVGETQYF.

J is TRBJ1-1 and V is TRBV29-1; D gene uncertain. V was shortened by 4 bases and J by 3 bases, with 15 bases between the two germline ends. The CDR3 totals 14 residues. Per the germline V gene, CDR1 is SQVTM and CDR2 is ANQGSEA. CDR3 DNA: TGCAGCGTTGCCAAGGGTCTGAGGGACACTGAAGCTTTCTTT. It encodes CSVAKGLRDTEAFF.

There are a few counts of this clonotype. CDR3 sequence reads: CASSSGLLTDTQYF. As DNA, the CDR3 is TGTGCCAGCAGTTCGGGACTACTCACAGATACGCAGTATTTT. This sequence joins TRBV28 and TRBJ2-3, with 7 bases matching TRBD2. CDR3 length equals 14 residues. Germline-derived CDR1 and CDR2 are MDHEN and SYDVKM. Trimming cost V 4 bases and J 2 bases; bases outside gene matches: 3.

This clonotype has more than one count but fewer than ten. V usage is TRBV6-1 and J usage is TRBJ2-1; TRBD1 matches at 8 bases. Germline CDR1 MNHNS, CDR2 SASEGT. The CDR3 sequence is 15 residues long. The J segment lost 0 bases and the V segment lost 6 bases, leaving 4 bases of the junction unmatched. CDR3 sequence (DNA): TGTGCCAGCAGGGCCGGACAGGGCTCCTACAATGAGCAGTTCTTC. Amino acid sequence: CASRAGQGSYNEQFF.

The chain links TRBV29-1 to TRBJ2-3, with D perhaps matching TRBD1 (5 bases). There are 14 residues in the CDR3. V lost 4 bases, J lost 1 base, and 12 bases lay in between. Germline V gives CDR1 SQVTM, CDR2 ANQGSEA. CDR3 in amino acids: CSVGQTFGTDTQYF. In DNA form, the CDR3 reads TGCAGCGTTGGACAGACTTTTGGCACAGATACGCAGTATTTT.

The sample holds a few counts of this clonotype. The J gene is TRBJ2-6, the V gene TRBV6-1; D gene unclear. CDR3 size: 16 residues. Per germline, CDR1 MNHNS and CDR2 SASEGT. V was shortened by 8 bases and J by 0 bases, with 14 bases between the two germline ends. CDR3 in amino acids: CASRDLSNSGANVLTF. The CDR3 DNA sequence: TGTGCCAGCCGAGACCTCTCGAACTCTGGGGCCAACGTCCTGACTTTC.

The V and J genes are TRBV2 and TRBJ2-5; 12 bases map to TRBD2. V trimming: 8 bases; J trimming: 5 bases; junction bases outside the gene matches: 6. The CDR3 contains 14 residues. CDR1 and CDR2 from the germline V gene are SNHLY and FYNNEI. As DNA, the CDR3 is TGTGCCAGCGTTTCTAGCGGGGGGGCCGAGACCCAGTACTTC. Its translation is CASVSSGGAETQYF.

The sample holds a few counts of this clonotype. This chain joins TRBV9 and TRBJ2-7; TRBD2 matches 7 bases. The CDR3 is 14 amino acids. With 0 bases clipped from V and 2 bases from J, the junction kept 2 bases outside the gene matches. Germline-derived CDR1 and CDR2 are SGDLS and YYNGEE. CDR3 in DNA: TGTGCCAGCAGCGTAGGGGACTACCCCTACGAGCAGTACTTC. Its translation is CASSVGDYPYEQYF.

This clonotype was found a few times. The chain recombines TRBV6-5 with TRBJ2-3, with D perhaps TRBD1 (6 bases). CDR1 and CDR2 (germline): MNHEY, SVGAGI. Trimming took 4 bases from V and 10 from J, leaving 12 bases between them. The CDR3 consists of 12 residues. CDR3 sequence: CASSFSAGAQYF. In DNA form, the CDR3 reads TGTGCCAGCAGTTTCTCGGCAGGGGCGCAGTATTTT.